This entry describes one TCR beta chain. From germline, CDR1 is GTSNPN and CDR2 SVGIG (reference sequence). The V end lost 3 bases, the J end lost 7 bases, and 12 bases lay between the germline ends. This CDR3 region has 12 residues. The data were taken from a study of shared clonotypes between healthy human individuals. Repertoires were generated with immunoSEQ multiplex PCR, while TCRdb's copy carries only in-frame clones and drops some. The table shows 2 million to 3 million clones, with 93% occurring only once. Input material: naive CD4+ T cells from PBMCs. The sample's subset: CD45RA+ positively selected. The source of this sequence is a man younger than 35 in good health. Some clones in this sample may be carry-over from other donors' samples. The chain has TRBV30 and TRBJ1-2; D unclear. The CDR3 protein is CAWSRIFSGYTF. CDR3 nucleotides: TGTGCCTGGAGCCGGATATTCAGTGGCTACACCTTC.